The entry below describes one T cell receptor beta chain. This CDR3 has 12 amino acids. Between the trimmed V and J ends, which lost 4 bases and 0 bases, there was a span of 3 bases. The germline V gene has CDR1 SGHDN and CDR2 FVKESK. Repertoires were generated with immunoSEQ multiplex PCR, while TCRdb's copy carries only in-frame clones and drops some. The data show roughly 63,000 clones, 79% seen once. This sample was included in a study of blood T cell repertoires in COVID-19. This receptor was identified in a human donor in a cohort sampled during active COVID-19. Sequences were obtained from peripheral blood. V gene TRBV14 combines with J gene TRBJ1-2; D remains ambiguous. CDR3 sequence (DNA): TGTGCCAGCAGCCCCTCTAACTATGGCTACACCTTC. Protein sequence: CASSPSNYGYTF.